This T cell receptor beta chain was sequenced in a study of blood T cell repertoires in COVID-19. From germline, CDR1 is SEHNR and CDR2 FQNEAQ (reference sequence). CDR3 size: 12 residues. V was trimmed by 5 bases and J by 4 bases, leaving 8 bases between them. In the study's own analysis: From reference gene primer amplification, estimates of nucleated cell counts were derived. This table comes from immunoSEQ multiplex PCR, and its TCRdb copy is limited to in-frame clones, with some not included. Clone size and V and J calls were adopted from that table, with D and trimming inferred from the DNA. Altogether fewer than 20,000 clones are present, roughly 79% being singletons, with the ten largest covering around 32%.

The chain employs TRBV7-9 and TRBJ1-1; D ambiguous. This receptor was obtained from a man aged 70 or older with active or convalescent COVID-19. The sample was peripheral blood. CDR3 amino acids: CASSLYATEAFF. The CDR3 bases are TGTGCCAGCAGCCTCTACGCCACTGAAGCTTTCTTT. Drawing the rest from reference TRBV7-9 and TRBJ1-1, the complete variable domain is DTGVSQNPRHKITKRGQNVTFRCDPISEHNRLYWYRQTLGQGPEFLTYFQNEAQLEKSRLLSDRFSAERPKGSFSTLEIQRTEQGDSAMYLCASSLYATEAFFGQGTRLTVV.